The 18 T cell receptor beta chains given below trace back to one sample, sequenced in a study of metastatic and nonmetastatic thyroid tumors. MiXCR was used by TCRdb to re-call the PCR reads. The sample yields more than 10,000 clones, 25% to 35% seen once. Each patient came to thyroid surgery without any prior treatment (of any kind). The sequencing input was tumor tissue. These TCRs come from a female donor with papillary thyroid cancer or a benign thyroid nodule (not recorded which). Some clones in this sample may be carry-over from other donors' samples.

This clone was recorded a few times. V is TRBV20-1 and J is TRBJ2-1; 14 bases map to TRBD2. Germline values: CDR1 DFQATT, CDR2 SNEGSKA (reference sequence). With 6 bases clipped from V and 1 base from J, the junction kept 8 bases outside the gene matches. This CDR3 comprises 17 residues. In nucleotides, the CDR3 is TGCAGTGCCGATAGACTAGCGGGGGGGCTTTCCTACAATGAGCAGTTCTTC. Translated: CSADRLAGGLSYNEQFF.

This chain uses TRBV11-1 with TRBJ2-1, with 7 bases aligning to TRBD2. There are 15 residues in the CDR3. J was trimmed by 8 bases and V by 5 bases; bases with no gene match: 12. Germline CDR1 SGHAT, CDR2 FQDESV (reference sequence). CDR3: CASSPGTTAPHEQFF. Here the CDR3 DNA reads TGTGCCAGCAGCCCCGGGACTACAGCTCCGCATGAGCAGTTCTTC.

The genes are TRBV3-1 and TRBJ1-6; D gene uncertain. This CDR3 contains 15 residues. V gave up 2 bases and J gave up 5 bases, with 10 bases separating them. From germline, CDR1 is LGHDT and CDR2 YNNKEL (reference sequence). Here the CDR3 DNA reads TGTGCCAGCAGCCAAAGAGACAAAGATAATTCACCCCTCCACTTT. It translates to CASSQRDKDNSPLHF.

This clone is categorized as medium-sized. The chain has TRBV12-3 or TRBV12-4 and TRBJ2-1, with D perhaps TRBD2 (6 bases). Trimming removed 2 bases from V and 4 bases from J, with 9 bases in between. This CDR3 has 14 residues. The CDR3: CASSLSGLYNEQFF. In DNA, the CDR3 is TGTGCCAGCAGTTTAAGCGGGCTATACAATGAGCAGTTCTTC.

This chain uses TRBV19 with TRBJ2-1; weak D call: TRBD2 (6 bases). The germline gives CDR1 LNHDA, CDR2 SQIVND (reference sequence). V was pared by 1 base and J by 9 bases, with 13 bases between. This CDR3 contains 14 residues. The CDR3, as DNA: TGTGCCAGTAGTATAGGACTAGGACTTGGTGAGCAGTTCTTC. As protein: CASSIGLGLGEQFF.

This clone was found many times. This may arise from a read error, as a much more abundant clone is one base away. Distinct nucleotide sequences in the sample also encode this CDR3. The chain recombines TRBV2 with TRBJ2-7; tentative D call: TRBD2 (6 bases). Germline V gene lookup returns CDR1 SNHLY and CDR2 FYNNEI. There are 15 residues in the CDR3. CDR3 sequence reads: CASSEGDGSSYEQYF. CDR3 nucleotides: TGCGCCAGCAGTGAAGGCGACGGGAGCTCCTACGAGCAGTACTTC.

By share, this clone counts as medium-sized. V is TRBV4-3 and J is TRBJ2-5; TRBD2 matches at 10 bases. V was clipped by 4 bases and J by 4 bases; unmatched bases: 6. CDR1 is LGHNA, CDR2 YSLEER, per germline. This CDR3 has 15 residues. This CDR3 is CASSPRTSGGETQYF. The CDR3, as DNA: TGCGCCAGCAGCCCAAGGACTAGCGGCGGAGAGACCCAGTACTTC.

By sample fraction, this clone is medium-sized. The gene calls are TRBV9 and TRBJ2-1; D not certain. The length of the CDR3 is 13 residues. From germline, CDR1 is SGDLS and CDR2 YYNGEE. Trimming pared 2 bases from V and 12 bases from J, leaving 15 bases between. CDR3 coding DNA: TGTGCCAGCAGCGTTTTGCCAGACCTTGGGCAGTTCTTC. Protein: CASSVLPDLGQFF.

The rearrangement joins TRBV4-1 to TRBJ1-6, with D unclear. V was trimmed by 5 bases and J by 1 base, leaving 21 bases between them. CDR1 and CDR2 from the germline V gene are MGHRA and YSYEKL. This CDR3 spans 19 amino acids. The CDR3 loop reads CASSASLRRKGSYNSPLHF. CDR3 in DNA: TGCGCCAGCAGCGCATCCCTCCGCCGTAAGGGTTCCTATAATTCACCCCTCCACTTT.

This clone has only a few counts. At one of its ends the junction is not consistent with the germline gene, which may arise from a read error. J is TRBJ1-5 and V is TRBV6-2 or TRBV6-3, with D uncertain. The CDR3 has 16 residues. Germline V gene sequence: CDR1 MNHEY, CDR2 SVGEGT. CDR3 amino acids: CASSYDRLSSNHPQHF. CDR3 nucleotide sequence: TGTGCCAGCAGTTACGATAGGCTCTCGAGCAATCATCCCCAGCATTTT.

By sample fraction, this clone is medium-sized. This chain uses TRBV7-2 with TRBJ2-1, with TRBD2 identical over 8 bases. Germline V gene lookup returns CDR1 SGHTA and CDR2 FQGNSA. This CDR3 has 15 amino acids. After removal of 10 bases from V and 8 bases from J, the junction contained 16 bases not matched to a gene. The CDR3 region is CATSFFGRALDEQFF. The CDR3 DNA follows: TGTGCCACCTCTTTTTTCGGGAGGGCCCTCGATGAGCAGTTCTTC.

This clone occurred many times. The CDR3 DNA follows: TGTGCCAGCTCACCACTTGATGGACTAGACTCCTACGAGCAGTACTTC. Encoded protein: CASSPLDGLDSYEQYF. The V and J genes are TRBV18 and TRBJ2-7, with 7 positions matching TRBD2. Germline lookup yields CDR1 KGHSH and CDR2 LQKENI. The CDR3 sequence is 16 residues long. Trimming took 1 base from V and 0 from J; bases not matched to a gene: 6.

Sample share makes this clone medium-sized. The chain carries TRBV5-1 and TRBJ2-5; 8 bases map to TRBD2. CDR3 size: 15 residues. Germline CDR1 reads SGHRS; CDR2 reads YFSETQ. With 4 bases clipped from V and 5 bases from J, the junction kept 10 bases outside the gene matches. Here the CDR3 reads CASSPRTSSGETQYF. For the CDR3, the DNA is TGCGCCAGCAGCCCCAGGACTAGCTCGGGTGAGACCCAGTACTTC.

This CDR3 is CASSLDPGGNQPQHF. The CDR3, as DNA: TGTGCCAGCAGCTTAGATCCAGGGGGAAATCAGCCCCAGCATTTT. This chain connects TRBV11-2 to TRBJ1-5, with 7 bases aligning to TRBD1. Per the germline V gene, CDR1 is SGHAT and CDR2 is FQNNGV. V trimming: 0 bases; J trimming: 4 bases; junction bases outside the gene matches: 3. The CDR3 extends over 15 amino acids.

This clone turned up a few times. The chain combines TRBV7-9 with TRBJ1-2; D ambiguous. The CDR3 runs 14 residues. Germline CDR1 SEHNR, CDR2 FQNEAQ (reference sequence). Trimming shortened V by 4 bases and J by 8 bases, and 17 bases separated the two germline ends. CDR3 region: CASSSSAPSGGYTF. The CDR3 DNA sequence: TGTGCCAGCAGCTCCTCGGCACCATCAGGCGGCTACACCTTC.

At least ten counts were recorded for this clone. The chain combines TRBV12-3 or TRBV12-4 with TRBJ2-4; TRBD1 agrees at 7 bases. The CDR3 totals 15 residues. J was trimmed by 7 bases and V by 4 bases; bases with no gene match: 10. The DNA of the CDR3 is TGTGCCAGCAGTTACGAAGCGACAGGGTTTAACATTCAGTACTTC. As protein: CASSYEATGFNIQYF.

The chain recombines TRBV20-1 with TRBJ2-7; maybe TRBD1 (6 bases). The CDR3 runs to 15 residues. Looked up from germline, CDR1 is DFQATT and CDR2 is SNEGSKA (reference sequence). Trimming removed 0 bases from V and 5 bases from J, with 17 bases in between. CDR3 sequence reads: CSARDHGTGRDEQYF. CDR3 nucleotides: TGCAGTGCTAGAGACCACGGAACAGGGCGGGACGAGCAGTACTTC.

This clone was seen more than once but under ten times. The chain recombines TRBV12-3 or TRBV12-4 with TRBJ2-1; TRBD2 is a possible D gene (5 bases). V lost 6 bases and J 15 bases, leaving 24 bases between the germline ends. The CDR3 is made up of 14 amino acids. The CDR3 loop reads CASSTSRTQQWRFF. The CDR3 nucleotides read TGTGCCAGCAGCACCTCCAGGACTCAACAATGGCGGTTCTTC.